These 18 T cell receptor beta chains were sequenced from one sample in a study of T cells in localized non-small cell lung cancer. Libraries were prepared by immunoSEQ multiplex PCR; TCRdb keeps only in-frame clonotypes and omits some of them. The table records some 30,000 clones, roughly 78% of them present only once. The material was peripheral blood, obtained before any cancer treatment. The source of these receptors is a male donor at least 60 years old with stage II squamous cell lung carcinoma.

The CDR3 DNA is TGTGCCAGCAGCTTGGGGGGACTAGCCACCGGGGAGCTGTTTTTT. Translated: CASSLGGLATGELFF. This sequence joins TRBV5-4 and TRBJ2-2, with 9 positions matching TRBD2. CDR3 length: 15 residues. CDR1 and CDR2 (germline): SGHNT, YYREEE (reference sequence). Unmatched junction bases numbered 1, after V lost 0 bases and J lost 4 bases.

This clone has a handful of counts. The chain uses TRBV29-1 and TRBJ2-1, with TRBD1 matching 10 bases. Per the germline V gene, CDR1 is SQVTM and CDR2 is ANQGSEA. The J segment lost 8 bases and the V segment lost 5 bases, leaving 9 bases of the junction unmatched. The CDR3 is made up of 14 amino acids. The CDR3 nucleotides read TGCAGCGTTCGACAGACAGGGGGCGGGTATGAGCAGTTCTTC. Translating gives CSVRQTGGGYEQFF.

The chain joins TRBV6-5 to TRBJ2-1; TRBD2 matches at 8 bases. The CDR3 spans 16 residues. V lost 2 bases and J lost 6; bases outside the gene matches: 9. The germline CDR1 and CDR2 sequences are MNHEY and SVGAGI. CDR3 sequence (DNA): TGTGCCAGCAGTTACGGTAGTAAACTAGCGGTCAATGAGCAGTTCTTC. Translating it yields CASSYGSKLAVNEQFF.

This clone has more than one count but fewer than ten. The chain joins TRBV5-6 to TRBJ2-1, with D possibly matching TRBD1 (6 bases). The germline V and J ends were trimmed by 0 bases and 7 bases, with 20 bases remaining between them. This CDR3 has 17 amino acids. CDR1 is SGHDT, CDR2 YYEEEE, per germline. This chain's CDR3 is CASSLARGAGSRNEQFF. CDR3 in DNA: TGTGCCAGCAGCTTGGCCAGGGGTGCAGGGTCAAGAAATGAGCAGTTCTTC.

This clone was counted once. For the CDR3, the DNA is TGTGCCAGCAGCGGGTGGGGGGGCTCGTCGGGTTCACCCCTCCACTTT. Protein sequence: CASSGWGGSSGSPLHF. The chain uses TRBV25-1 and TRBJ1-6; possibly TRBD1 for D (6 bases). Trimming shortened V by 6 bases and J by 9 bases, and 21 bases separated the two germline ends. From germline, CDR1 is MGHDK and CDR2 SYGVNS. The CDR3 has 16 residues. The full variable domain, completed using reference TRBV25-1 and TRBJ1-6, is EADIYQTPRYLVIGTGKKITLECSQTMGHDKMYWYQQDPGMELHLIHYSYGVNSTEKGDLSSESTVSRIRTEHFPLTLESARPSHTSQYLCASSGWGGSSGSPLHFGNGTRLTVT.

The chain couples TRBV14 to TRBJ1-1, with a weak D call TRBD1 (5 bases). CDR3 length: 16 amino acids. Germline V gene data show CDR1 as SGHDN and CDR2 as FVKESK. The V gene lost 4 bases and the J gene lost 2 bases, with 17 bases spanning the gap. The CDR3 bases are TGTGCCAGCAGCCGAGTAATGACAGCCCTAAACACTGAAGCTTTCTTT. Residues: CASSRVMTALNTEAFF.

The J gene is TRBJ1-2, the V gene TRBV18; no clear D gene. The germline CDR1 and CDR2 sequences are KGHSH and LQKENI. This CDR3 is built from 14 residues. V was trimmed by 3 bases and J by 4 bases, leaving 12 bases between them. The CDR3 loop reads CASSPDTRGYGYTF. In nucleotides, the CDR3 is TGTGCCAGCTCACCCGACACGCGGGGCTATGGCTACACCTTC. Drawing the rest from reference TRBV18 and TRBJ1-2, the complete variable domain is NAGVMQNPRHLVRRRGQEARLRCSPMKGHSHVYWYRQLPEEGLKFMVYLQKENIIDESGMPKERFSAEFPKEGPSILRIQQVVRGDSAAYFCASSPDTRGYGYTFGSGTRLTVV.

The CDR3 DNA reads as TGTGCCAGCAGCTTAGAGGGGGACACTGAAGCTTTCTTT. It yields the protein CASSLEGDTEAFF. J is TRBJ1-1 and V is TRBV7-9; D perhaps matches TRBD1 (6 bases). Trimming left V 1 base short and J 3 bases short, with 6 bases between. Looked up from germline, CDR1 is SEHNR and CDR2 is FQNEAQ (reference sequence). The CDR3 has 13 residues.

J is TRBJ1-4 and V is TRBV5-1; D is undetermined. V lost 0 bases, J lost 8 bases, and 8 bases lay in between. Germline lookup yields CDR1 SGHRS and CDR2 YFSETQ. The CDR3 consists of 13 residues. CDR3 loop: CASSLGVEEKLFF. The CDR3 coding sequence is TGCGCCAGCAGCTTGGGGGTAGAGGAAAAACTGTTTTTT.

The CDR3: CASSFRTGPLYGYTF. The DNA for the CDR3 is TGTGCCAGCAGCTTTCGGACAGGGCCGCTCTATGGCTACACCTTC. The V gene is TRBV6-5, the J gene TRBJ1-2, with 8 positions matching TRBD1. CDR3 size: 15 residues. Trimming removed 6 bases from V and 4 bases from J; junction bases left unmatched: 10. Germline V gene lookup returns CDR1 MNHEY and CDR2 SVGAGI.

This clone was seen only a few times. The chain links TRBV7-6 to TRBJ2-3; perhaps D is TRBD1 or TRBD2 (6 bases each). Trimming cost V 5 bases and J 2 bases, with 14 bases left between them. Germline CDR1 SGHVS, CDR2 FNYEAQ. The CDR3 covers 15 residues. CDR3 sequence reads: CASSQRGAYTDTQYF. The CDR3 DNA sequence: TGTGCCAGCAGCCAGAGGGGGGCCTACACAGATACGCAGTATTTT.

The V and J genes are TRBV11-2 and TRBJ2-7, with 7 bases aligning to TRBD1. J gave up 2 bases and V 1 base, and 5 bases lay outside the gene matches. The germline V gene has CDR1 SGHAT and CDR2 FQNNGV. The CDR3 has 15 amino acids. CDR3 in DNA: TGTGCCAGCAGCTTAGGTGAGGGGGCGACCTACGAGCAGTACTTC. Translation: CASSLGEGATYEQYF.

The V and J genes are TRBV5-1 and TRBJ1-5; 11 nucleotides align to TRBD1. Trimming cost V 3 bases and J 0 bases; bases outside gene matches: 5. The germline V gene encodes CDR1 SGHRS and CDR2 YFSETQ. The CDR3 contains 17 residues. DNA for the CDR3: TGCGCCAGCAGCTCGGGACAGGGGGATTATAGCAATCAGCCCCAGCATTTT. Residues: CASSSGQGDYSNQPQHF.

The chain links TRBV7-2 to TRBJ2-7, with D unresolved. From germline, CDR1 is SGHTA and CDR2 FQGNSA. This CDR3 is built from 13 residues. Trimming pared 5 bases from V and 4 bases from J, leaving 12 bases between. The CDR3 DNA sequence: TGTGCCAGCAGCGGATCCAGGTTGTACGAGCAGTACTTC. It codes for CASSGSRLYEQYF.

This clone was seen more than once but under ten times. This chain connects TRBV20-1 to TRBJ1-1; no clear D. The CDR3 consists of 11 residues. Between the trimmed V and J ends, which lost 2 bases and 1 base, there was a span of 2 bases. Germline assignment: CDR1 DFQATT and CDR2 SNEGSKA (reference sequence). The CDR3 reads CSARRNTEAFF. CDR3 sequence (DNA): TGCAGTGCTAGACGGAACACTGAAGCTTTCTTT.

The chain links TRBV22-1 to TRBJ2-1; no check of the table's D call, TRBD1, against the DNA was made. TRBV22-1 corresponds to a pseudogene. CDR3 length: 16 amino acids. CDR3 sequence: CPGSARLGGLNNEQFF. Here the CDR3 DNA reads TGTCCTGGGAGCGCACGTCTAGGGGGCTTAAACAATGAGCAGTTCTTC.

V is TRBV27 and J is TRBJ2-1; 9 bases are shared with TRBD2. The CDR3 has 17 residues. V lost 2 bases, J lost 1 base, and 6 bases stayed unmatched. Germline values: CDR1 MNHEY, CDR2 SMNVEV (reference sequence). In DNA form, the CDR3 reads TGTGCCAGCAGTTTAAGGGCCCTAGCGGGGTCCTACAATGAGCAGTTCTTC. Protein: CASSLRALAGSYNEQFF.

This clone was observed a handful of times. J is TRBJ1-5 and V is TRBV27; TRBD1 agrees at 7 bases. The germline V gene encodes CDR1 MNHEY and CDR2 SMNVEV (reference sequence). The CDR3 runs 13 residues. Trimming cost V 2 bases and J 7 bases; bases outside gene matches: 2. The CDR3 nucleotides read TGTGCCAGCAGTTTAGCAGGGGGGCAGCCCCAGCATTTT. Protein: CASSLAGGQPQHF.